This TCR beta chain was captured by sequencing in a study of long-term antiretroviral therapy in people with HIV. The authors ran the immunoSEQ assay, v3.0, at survey level. The method was immunoSEQ multiplex PCR; TCRdb's version includes in-frame clones alone and lacks a portion of them. The sample shows some 47,000 clones, around 96% of them seen only once. Germline V gene lookup returns CDR1 LNHDA and CDR2 SQIVND (reference sequence). The CDR3 is 15 amino acids. Trimming took 4 bases from V and 5 from J, leaving 17 bases between them. The TCR sequence derives from a woman in her fifties or sixties with HIV. The chain recombines TRBV19 with TRBJ2-5; D is perhaps TRBD1 or TRBD2 (6 bases each). The input for sequencing was unsorted PBMCs, taken 3.7 years after starting antiretroviral therapy. CDR3 in amino acids: CASSNLWGAWETQYF. The DNA for the CDR3 is TGTGCCAGTAGTAATTTGTGGGGGGCGTGGGAGACCCAGTACTTC.